The 17 T cell receptor beta chains listed next were all sequenced from one sample in a study of blood T cell repertoires in COVID-19. The repertoire was sequenced with immunoSEQ multiplex PCR; TCRdb's copy has only in-frame clones and lacks some. The sample contains tens of thousands of clones, 85% of which appear only once. Source material: peripheral blood. The source is a human donor in a cohort sampled during active COVID-19.

The chain combines TRBV6-2 or TRBV6-3 with TRBJ2-3, with TRBD2 matching over 7 bases. V trimming: 2 bases; J trimming: 2 bases; junction bases outside the gene matches: 10. Looked up from germline, CDR1 is MNHEY and CDR2 is SVGEGT. This CDR3 region has 17 residues. CDR3 DNA: TGTGCCAGCAGTTACGTAGCGGGCCTCCGTTACACAGATACGCAGTATTTT. Its protein product is CASSYVAGLRYTDTQYF.

The chain links TRBV19 to TRBJ2-1, with 14 bases that match TRBD2. This CDR3 contains 17 residues. The junction had 5 bases not matched to a gene; V was cut back by 5 bases and J by 2 bases. Germline values: CDR1 LNHDA, CDR2 SQIVND (reference sequence). This chain's CDR3 is CASSPRTSGRTYNEQFF. CDR3 bases: TGTGCCAGTAGTCCCCGGACTAGCGGGAGGACCTACAATGAGCAGTTCTTC.

This clone was seen once. This chain uses TRBV6-2 or TRBV6-3 with TRBJ2-7; 11 bases agree with TRBD2. V lost 5 bases to trimming and J lost 2 bases; unmatched junction nucleotides: 5. In germline, CDR1 is MNHEY, CDR2 SVGEGT. This CDR3 is built from 15 residues. The CDR3 DNA reads TGTGCCAGCAGTGATAGCGGGAGGGCCCCCTACGAGCAGTACTTC. Protein: CASSDSGRAPYEQYF.

The rearrangement joins TRBV7-2 to TRBJ1-1; the D gene is possibly TRBD1 (5 bases). The CDR3 has 13 amino acids. V lost 5 bases, J lost 1 base, and 8 bases lay in between. The germline gives CDR1 SGHTA, CDR2 FQGNSA. The DNA for the CDR3 is TGTGCCAGCAGCAGAACAGGGAACACTGAAGCTTTCTTT. Amino acid sequence: CASSRTGNTEAFF.

This clone came up a few times. The chain has TRBV7-2 and TRBJ2-3, with 7 bases that match TRBD2. The trim removed 5 bases at V and 2 bases at J, leaving 13 bases unmatched. Germline V gene lookup returns CDR1 SGHTA and CDR2 FQGNSA. The CDR3 is 17 residues long. CDR3 sequence reads: CASSPRLARAPTDTQYF. The CDR3 coding sequence is TGTGCCAGCAGCCCCCGACTAGCCCGAGCCCCCACAGATACGCAGTATTTT.

In nucleotides, the CDR3 is TGTGCCAGCTCGACTGGGGGGGGCCTAGCCAAAAACATTCAGTACTTC. Translation: CASSTGGGLAKNIQYF. The chain has TRBV18 and TRBJ2-4; TRBD2 is a possible D gene (7 bases). Germline-derived CDR1 and CDR2 are KGHSH and LQKENI. With 6 bases removed from V and 0 bases from J, the gap between germline ends came to 15 bases. This CDR3 is built from 16 residues. Full variable domain (rest looked up from reference TRBV18 and TRBJ2-4): NAGVMQNPRHLVRRRGQEARLRCSPMKGHSHVYWYRQLPEEGLKFMVYLQKENIIDESGMPKERFSAEFPKEGPSILRIQQVVRGDSAAYFCASSTGGGLAKNIQYFGAGTRLSVL.

The rearrangement links TRBV7-9 to TRBJ2-1; unclear D gene. Germline CDR1 reads SEHNR; CDR2 reads FQNEAQ (reference sequence). The CDR3 extends over 11 amino acids. V shed 4 bases and J shed 6 bases, with 4 bases lying between them. The CDR3 region is CASSWANEQFF. Written as DNA, the CDR3 is TGTGCCAGCAGCTGGGCCAATGAGCAGTTCTTC.

V gene TRBV5-1 combines with J gene TRBJ2-2, with TRBD2 identical over 11 bases. This CDR3 region has 16 residues. The V gene's germline CDR1 is SGHRS and CDR2 YFSETQ. With 5 bases clipped from V and 0 bases from J, the junction kept 3 bases outside the gene matches. The DNA for the CDR3 is TGCGCCAGCAGATCTAGCGGGAGGCCGAACACCGGGGAGCTGTTTTTT. Its translation is CASRSSGRPNTGELFF.

The chain carries TRBV2 and TRBJ2-6; tentative D call: TRBD2 (6 bases). Deletions cut 11 bases from V and 0 bases from J, with 14 bases between. This CDR3 contains 15 residues. Germline V gene sequence: CDR1 SNHLY, CDR2 FYNNEI. The CDR3 protein is CAARRGTSGANVLTF. The CDR3 DNA sequence: TGTGCCGCTCGTCGGGGGACCTCTGGGGCCAACGTCCTGACTTTC.

The chain carries TRBV29-1 and TRBJ2-5; 9 nucleotides agree with TRBD1. This CDR3 spans 12 amino acids. CDR1 and CDR2 (germline): SQVTM, ANQGSEA. V gave up 7 bases and J gave up 5 bases; unmatched junction bases: 5. The CDR3 protein is CSARQGGETQYF. CDR3 coding DNA: TGCAGCGCCAGACAGGGGGGGGAGACCCAGTACTTC. Together with reference TRBV29-1 and TRBJ2-5, the CDR3 gives the full variable domain: SAVISQKPSRDICQRGTSLTIQCQVDSQVTMMFWYRQQPGQSLTLIATANQGSEATYESGFVIDKFPISRPNLTFSTLTVSNMSPEDSSIYLCSARQGGETQYFGPGTRLLVL.

The chain combines TRBV12-3 or TRBV12-4 with TRBJ1-4; D not resolved. Between the trimmed V and J ends, which lost 2 bases and 14 bases, there was a span of 9 bases. This CDR3 contains 11 residues. DNA of the CDR3: TGTGCCAGCAGTTTACGGGGTACGCTGTTTTTT. This translates into CASSLRGTLFF.

This clone was picked up one time. V is TRBV10-3 and J is TRBJ2-3, with D tentatively TRBD1 (6 bases). CDR3 length: 17 residues. Germline assignment: CDR1 ENHRY and CDR2 SYGVKD. V lost 2 bases and J lost 0, with 15 bases in between. For the CDR3, the DNA is TGTGCCATCAGTGAGGGTAGGACAGCCAGAAGCACAGATACGCAGTATTTT. Translating gives CAISEGRTARSTDTQYF.

This clone has only one observation. This chain uses TRBV9 with TRBJ2-1, with D perhaps TRBD2 (5 bases). The germline V gene has CDR1 SGDLS and CDR2 YYNGEE. Trimming stripped 3 bases from V and 8 bases from J, with 12 bases between. This CDR3 has 13 amino acids. For the CDR3, the DNA is TGTGCCAGCAGCGAAAACCTAGCCCATGAGCAGTTCTTC. Translating it yields CASSENLAHEQFF.

The chain is built from TRBV7-2 and TRBJ2-7; 9 bases are a match to TRBD2. The V and J ends lost 1 base and 6 bases, in that order; junction bases with no gene match: 7. This CDR3 has 15 amino acids. From germline, CDR1 is SGHTA and CDR2 FQGNSA. The CDR3 DNA sequence: TGTGCCAGCAGCTTAGTACAAGCGGGAGGTCTCGAGCAGTACTTC. This encodes CASSLVQAGGLEQYF.

J is TRBJ2-3 and V is TRBV5-1; 13 bases are shared with TRBD2. The CDR3 covers 15 residues. V lost 3 bases, J lost 8 bases, and 6 bases stayed unmatched. Germline-derived CDR1 and CDR2 are SGHRS and YFSETQ. Here the CDR3 reads CASSSTSGRTITQYF. The CDR3, as DNA: TGCGCCAGCAGCTCGACTAGCGGGAGGACTATTACGCAGTATTTT.

The V gene is TRBV5-1, the J gene TRBJ2-2; the match to TRBD2 covers 8 bases. J lost 7 bases, V lost 3 bases, and 8 bases had no gene match. CDR3 length: 15 amino acids. CDR1 is SGHRS and CDR2 is YFSETQ in the germline V gene. CDR3 in amino acids: CASSSNSGKGGELFF. CDR3 coding DNA: TGCGCCAGCAGCTCCAATAGCGGGAAGGGCGGGGAGCTGTTTTTT.

V usage is TRBV10-3 and J usage is TRBJ2-6; 11 bases map to TRBD1. The germline gives CDR1 ENHRY, CDR2 SYGVKD. The CDR3 loop spans 17 amino acids. Trimming removed 9 bases from V and 3 bases from J; junction bases left unmatched: 10. The CDR3 DNA sequence: TGTGCCATTCGGACAGGGGGCTTATTAGGTGGGGCCAACGTCCTGACTTTC. It is translated as CAIRTGGLLGGANVLTF.